The TCR beta chain under discussion was sequenced for a study of CD8 T cells in Susac syndrome. The CDR3 covers 15 residues. Trimming at V came to 4 bases and at J to 5 bases, leaving 6 bases not matched to a gene. Germline CDR1 is SGHTA and CDR2 is FQGTGA. Study results and limitations: The authors acknowledged that the study's TCR sequencing and HLA analysis involved relatively few individuals.

High-throughput TCR beta sequencing covered peripheral CD8+ and CD4+ T cells. In the multiple sclerosis control group, patients were treatment-naive and had stable or active relapsing-remitting disease. RNA amounts of about 0.45 to 1 ug underwent reverse transcription with random hexamers. The authors amplified TCR beta CDR3 across 54 Vbeta and 13 Jbeta using immunoSEQ multiplex PCR. TCRdb re-derived calls from the immunoSEQ multiplex PCR reads in MiXCR, one entry per CDR3 protein. The sample has 250,000 or so distinct CDR3 sequences, over 85% seen once. About this clonotype itself: Its antigen is still unknown.

Sequences were obtained from CD4+ T cells from PBMCs. This TCR was recovered from a human donor with multiple sclerosis. The V and J genes are TRBV7-3 and TRBJ2-2; 8 nucleotides match TRBD2. Here the CDR3 DNA reads TGTGCCAGCAGCTCTCGCTTAGCGGGGACCGGGGAGCTGTTTTTT. Translation: CASSSRLAGTGELFF.